This section outlines one T cell receptor (beta chain) sequence together with its context. Antigen unknown. This sample was taken from a study of T cell responses to AZD1222 COVID-19 vaccine. Profiling relied on immunoSEQ multiplex PCR, and the TCRdb table lists in-frame clones only, not all of them. This table holds about 92,000 clones, 88% found once. V lost 6 bases and J 5 bases, leaving 17 bases between the germline ends. CDR1 and CDR2 from the germline V gene are MNHEY and SMNVEV (reference sequence). The CDR3 runs to 15 residues. Notes on the study in general: CD4 TCRs covered the whole spike, strongest at regions 160-218 and 743-854. Close to half of all spike-specific TCRs reportedly target regions of the variants that are unmutated.

Sequencing used peripheral blood, obtained on day 0 of AZD1222 vaccination. The sequence came from an adult in good health. The V call is TRBV27, the J call TRBJ1-5; possible D gene TRBD1, 5 bases. CDR3 sequence (DNA): TGTGCCAGCAGGCTTGGGGCAGTCTCGCATCAGCCCCAGCATTTT. This encodes CASRLGAVSHQPQHF.